This is a list of T cell receptor beta chains from one sample in a study of blood T cell repertoires in COVID-19. TCRdb's table, derived via immunoSEQ multiplex PCR, lists solely in-frame clones and lacks some. The sample has under 300,000 clones; 87% are singletons. The sequencing sample was made of peripheral blood. These receptors all come from a man aged 55-75 years who had recovered from COVID-19. Each CDR3 is given with its conserved first and last residue. Each record gives: D gene, clone size, J gene, V gene, CDR3 DNA, CDR3 protein. The D gene is left open where the match is weak. A clone size is listed for some rows: how often the clone was seen (once, few, many), or a class if it is expanded.

D gene: TRBD2; clone size: NA; J gene: TRBJ2-1; V gene: TRBV3-1/TRBV3-2; CDR3 DNA: TGTGCCAGCAGCCCAAACTTCGTCCTAGCGGGGGGGCCGTCCTACAATGAGCAGTTCTTC; CDR3 protein: CASSPNFVLAGGPSYNEQFF
D gene: TRBD1; clone size: NA; J gene: TRBJ2-7; V gene: TRBV15; CDR3 DNA: TGTGCCACCAGCTCGAGCGGTGGACAGGGACAGGCTCGGCAGTACTTC; CDR3 protein: CATSSSGGQGQARQYF
D gene: NA; clone size: NA; J gene: TRBJ2-3; V gene: TRBV5-4; CDR3 DNA: TGTGCCAGCAGCTTGTTGACAGCTAGCACAGATACGCAGTATTTT; CDR3 protein: CASSLLTASTDTQYF
D gene: NA; clone size: NA; J gene: TRBJ2-7; V gene: TRBV6-6; CDR3 DNA: TGTGCCAGCAGTTACTCGACAGAGCAGTACTTC; CDR3 protein: CASSYSTEQYF
D gene: NA; clone size: once; J gene: TRBJ1-6; V gene: TRBV28; CDR3 DNA: TGTGCCAGCACCCCGACGCCGGGGAGCAATTCACCCCTCCACTTT; CDR3 protein: CASTPTPGSNSPLHF
D gene: NA; clone size: NA; J gene: TRBJ2-7; V gene: TRBV6-2/TRBV6-3; CDR3 DNA: TGTGCCAGCAGTTACTCGAAACGAGGTCAACCCTACGAGCAGTACTTC; CDR3 protein: CASSYSKRGQPYEQYF
D gene: NA; clone size: NA; J gene: TRBJ2-5; V gene: TRBV6-6; CDR3 DNA: TGTGCCAGCAGAACGGGACTTGCTGAGACCCAGTACTTC; CDR3 protein: CASRTGLAETQYF
D gene: NA; clone size: NA; J gene: TRBJ2-3; V gene: TRBV7-2; CDR3 DNA: TGTGCCAGCAGCGCGCGACGGGACTCCTTCACAGATACGCAGTATTTT; CDR3 protein: CASSARRDSFTDTQYF
D gene: TRBD1; clone size: NA; J gene: TRBJ2-4; V gene: TRBV2; CDR3 DNA: TGTGCCAGCAGTGAAAGGGGGACAGGGGCCGATGTAGCCAAAAACATTCAGTACTTC; CDR3 protein: CASSERGTGADVAKNIQYF
D gene: TRBD1; clone size: NA; J gene: TRBJ1-1; V gene: TRBV10-1; CDR3 DNA: TGCGCCAGCAGCAGAACCAGGGGGCGCGGTGAAGCTTTCTTT; CDR3 protein: CASSRTRGRGEAFF
D gene: TRBD1; clone size: few; J gene: TRBJ1-2; V gene: TRBV4-1; CDR3 DNA: TGCGCCAGCAGCCACGGGACAGGGGGCGCGAACTATGGCTACACCTTC; CDR3 protein: CASSHGTGGANYGYTF